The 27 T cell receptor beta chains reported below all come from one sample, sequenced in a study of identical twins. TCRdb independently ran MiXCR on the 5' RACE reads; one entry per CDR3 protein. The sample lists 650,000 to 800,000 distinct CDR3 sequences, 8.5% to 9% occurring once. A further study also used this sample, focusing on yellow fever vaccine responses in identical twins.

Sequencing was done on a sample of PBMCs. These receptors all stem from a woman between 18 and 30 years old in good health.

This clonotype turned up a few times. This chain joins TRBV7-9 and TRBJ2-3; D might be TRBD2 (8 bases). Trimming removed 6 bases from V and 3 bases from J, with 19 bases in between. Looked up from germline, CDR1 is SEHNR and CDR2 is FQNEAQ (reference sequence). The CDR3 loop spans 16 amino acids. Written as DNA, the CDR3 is TGTGCCAGCAGTTGGCCGGGAGGGGGCAGAACAGATACGCAGTATTTT. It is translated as CASSWPGGGRTDTQYF.

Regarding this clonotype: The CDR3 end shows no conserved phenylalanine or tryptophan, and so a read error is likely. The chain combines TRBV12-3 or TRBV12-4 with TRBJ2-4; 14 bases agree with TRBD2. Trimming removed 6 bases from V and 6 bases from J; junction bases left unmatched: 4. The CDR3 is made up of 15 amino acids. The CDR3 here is CASSGLAGGRNIQYS. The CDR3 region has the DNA TGTGCCAGCAGCGGACTAGCGGGGGGCAGAAACATTCAGTACTCC.

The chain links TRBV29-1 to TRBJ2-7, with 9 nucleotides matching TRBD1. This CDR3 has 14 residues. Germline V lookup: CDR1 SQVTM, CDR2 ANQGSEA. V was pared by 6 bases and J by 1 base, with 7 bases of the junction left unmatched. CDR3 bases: TGCAGCGTCGACCCCGGGACAGGGTCCTACGAGCAGTACTTC. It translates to CSVDPGTGSYEQYF.

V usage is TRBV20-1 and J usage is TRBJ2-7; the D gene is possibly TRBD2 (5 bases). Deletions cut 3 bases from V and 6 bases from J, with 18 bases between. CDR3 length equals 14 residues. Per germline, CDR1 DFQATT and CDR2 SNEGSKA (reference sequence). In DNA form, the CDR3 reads TGCAGTGCTAGTTCGCTAGCAGAGATGGGCGAGCAGTACTTC. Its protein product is CSASSLAEMGEQYF.

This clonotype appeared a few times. This CDR3 reads CASSFGQGGDGELFF. The CDR3 DNA reads as TGTGCCAGCAGCTTCGGACAGGGCGGTGACGGGGAGCTGTTTTTT. The chain joins TRBV11-3 to TRBJ2-2; the match to TRBD1 covers 8 bases. Per germline, CDR1 SGHNT and CDR2 YENEEA. V was clipped by 3 bases and J by 7 bases; unmatched bases: 7. This CDR3 region has 15 residues.

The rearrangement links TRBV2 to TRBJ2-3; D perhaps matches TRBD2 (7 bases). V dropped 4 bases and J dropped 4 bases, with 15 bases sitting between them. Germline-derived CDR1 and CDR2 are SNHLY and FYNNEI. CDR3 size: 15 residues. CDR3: CASSALSGGPDTQYF. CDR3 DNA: TGTGCCAGCAGTGCTCTTTCGGGGGGCCCAGATACGCAGTATTTT. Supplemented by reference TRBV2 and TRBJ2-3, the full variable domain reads EPEVTQTPSHQVTQMGQEVILRCVPISNHLYFYWYRQILGQKVEFLVSFYNNEISEKSEIFDDQFSVERPDGSNFTLKIRSTKLEDSAMYFCASSALSGGPDTQYFGPGTRLTVL.

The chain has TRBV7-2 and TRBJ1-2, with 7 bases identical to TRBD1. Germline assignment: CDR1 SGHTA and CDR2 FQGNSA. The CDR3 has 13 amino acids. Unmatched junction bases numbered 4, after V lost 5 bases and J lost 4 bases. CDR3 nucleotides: TGTGCCAGCAGCATTCCAGGGGGCTATGGCTACACCTTC. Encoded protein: CASSIPGGYGYTF.

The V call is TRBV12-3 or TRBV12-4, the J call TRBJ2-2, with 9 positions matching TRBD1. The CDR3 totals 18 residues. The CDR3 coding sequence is TGTACCATCAGTTTGGTGGGGACAGGGACGCGTAACACCGGGGAGCTGTTTTTT. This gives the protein CTISLVGTGTRNTGELFF.

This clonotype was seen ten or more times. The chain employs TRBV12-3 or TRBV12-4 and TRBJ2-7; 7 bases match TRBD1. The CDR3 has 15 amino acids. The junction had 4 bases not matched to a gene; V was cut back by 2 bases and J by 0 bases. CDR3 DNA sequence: TGTGCCAGCAGTTTAAAGGGGGCGATCTCCTACGAGCAGTACTTC. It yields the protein CASSLKGAISYEQYF.

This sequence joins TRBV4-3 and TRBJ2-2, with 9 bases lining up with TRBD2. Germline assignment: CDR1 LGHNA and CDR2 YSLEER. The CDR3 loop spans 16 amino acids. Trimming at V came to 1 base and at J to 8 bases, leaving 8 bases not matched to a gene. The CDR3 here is CASSQGLASGKGELFF. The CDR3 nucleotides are TGCGCCAGCAGCCAAGGTCTGGCTAGCGGGAAGGGGGAGCTGTTTTTT.

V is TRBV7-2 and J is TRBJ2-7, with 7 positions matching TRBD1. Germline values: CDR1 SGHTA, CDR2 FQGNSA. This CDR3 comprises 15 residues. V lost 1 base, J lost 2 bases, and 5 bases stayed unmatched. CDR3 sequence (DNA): TGTGCCAGCAGCTTAGATACGGGACAGACCTACGAGCAGTACTTC. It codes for CASSLDTGQTYEQYF.

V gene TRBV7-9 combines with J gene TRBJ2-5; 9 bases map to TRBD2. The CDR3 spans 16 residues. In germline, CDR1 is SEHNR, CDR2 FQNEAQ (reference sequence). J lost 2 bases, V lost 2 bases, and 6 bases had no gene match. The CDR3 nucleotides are TGTGCCAGCAGCTTAAAAGTGGCGGGAGGGCAAGAGACCCAGTACTTC. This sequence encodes CASSLKVAGGQETQYF.

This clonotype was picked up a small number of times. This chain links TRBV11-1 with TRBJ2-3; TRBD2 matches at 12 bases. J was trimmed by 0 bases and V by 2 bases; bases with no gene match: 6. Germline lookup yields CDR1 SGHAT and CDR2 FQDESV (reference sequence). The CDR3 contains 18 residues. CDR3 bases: TGTGCCAGCAGCTTACTACTAGCGGGGGGCTCCAGCACAGATACGCAGTATTTT. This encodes CASSLLLAGGSSTDTQYF.

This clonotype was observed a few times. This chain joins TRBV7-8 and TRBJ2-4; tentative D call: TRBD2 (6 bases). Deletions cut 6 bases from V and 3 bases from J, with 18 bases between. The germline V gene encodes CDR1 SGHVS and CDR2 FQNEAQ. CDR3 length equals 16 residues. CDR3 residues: CASSLTGGLGKNIQYF. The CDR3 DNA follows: TGTGCCAGCAGTCTGACTGGAGGGCTAGGCAAAAACATTCAGTACTTC.

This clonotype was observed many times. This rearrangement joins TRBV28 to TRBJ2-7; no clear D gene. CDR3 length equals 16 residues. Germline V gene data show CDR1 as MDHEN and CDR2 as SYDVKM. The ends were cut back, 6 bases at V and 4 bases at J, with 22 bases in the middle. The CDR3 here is CASRIYWDSPQYEQYF. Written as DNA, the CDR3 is TGTGCCAGCAGAATTTATTGGGATTCCCCACAATACGAGCAGTACTTC. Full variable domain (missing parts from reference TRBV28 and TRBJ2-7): DVKVTQSSRYLVKRTGEKVFLECVQDMDHENMFWYRQDPGLGLRLIYFSYDVKMKEKGDIPEGYSVSREKKERFSLILESASTNQTSMYLCASRIYWDSPQYEQYFGPGTRLTVT.

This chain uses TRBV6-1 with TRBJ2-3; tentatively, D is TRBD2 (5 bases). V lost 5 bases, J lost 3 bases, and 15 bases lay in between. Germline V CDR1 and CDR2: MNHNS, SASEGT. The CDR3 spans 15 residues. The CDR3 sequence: CASSLLTRGTDTQYF. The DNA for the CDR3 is TGTGCCAGCAGTCTCCTGACTCGAGGGACAGATACGCAGTATTTT.

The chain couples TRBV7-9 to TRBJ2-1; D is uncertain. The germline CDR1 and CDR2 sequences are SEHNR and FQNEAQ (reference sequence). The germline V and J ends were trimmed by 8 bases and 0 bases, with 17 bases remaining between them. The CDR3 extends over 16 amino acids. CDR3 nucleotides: TGTGCCAGCGGCTCGGTCCTTAGAAGCTCCTACAATGAGCAGTTCTTC. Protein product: CASGSVLRSSYNEQFF.

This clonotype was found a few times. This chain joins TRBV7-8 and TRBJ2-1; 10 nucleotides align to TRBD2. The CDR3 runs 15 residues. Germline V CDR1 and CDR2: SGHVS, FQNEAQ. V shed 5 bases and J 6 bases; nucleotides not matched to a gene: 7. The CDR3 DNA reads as TGTGCCAGCAGCCACCGTAGCGGGAGGTTCAATGAGCAGTTCTTC. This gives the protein CASSHRSGRFNEQFF.

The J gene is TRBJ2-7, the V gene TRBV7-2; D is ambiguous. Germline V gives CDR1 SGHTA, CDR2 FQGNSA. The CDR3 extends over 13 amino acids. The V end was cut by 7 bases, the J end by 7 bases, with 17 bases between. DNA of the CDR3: TGTGCCAGCACCTTTCACGAAGGGTGGGAGCAGTACTTC. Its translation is CASTFHEGWEQYF.

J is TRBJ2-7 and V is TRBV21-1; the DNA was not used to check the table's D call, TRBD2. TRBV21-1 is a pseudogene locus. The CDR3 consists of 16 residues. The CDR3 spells CASSKCTGTSVYEQYF. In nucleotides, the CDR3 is TGTGCCAGCAGCAAATGCACCGGGACTAGCGTCTACGAGCAGTACTTC.

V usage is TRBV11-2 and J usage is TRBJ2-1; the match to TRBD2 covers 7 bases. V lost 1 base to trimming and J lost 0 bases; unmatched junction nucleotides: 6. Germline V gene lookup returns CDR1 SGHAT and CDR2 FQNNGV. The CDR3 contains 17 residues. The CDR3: CASSLVVGGSSYNEQFF. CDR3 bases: TGTGCCAGCAGCTTAGTGGTCGGGGGGAGCTCCTACAATGAGCAGTTCTTC.

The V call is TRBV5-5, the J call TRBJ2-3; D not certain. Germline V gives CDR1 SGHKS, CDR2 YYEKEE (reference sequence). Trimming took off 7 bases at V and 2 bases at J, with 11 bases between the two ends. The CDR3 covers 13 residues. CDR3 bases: TGTGCCAGCCGCCGACCCGACACAGATACGCAGTATTTT. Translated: CASRRPDTDTQYF.

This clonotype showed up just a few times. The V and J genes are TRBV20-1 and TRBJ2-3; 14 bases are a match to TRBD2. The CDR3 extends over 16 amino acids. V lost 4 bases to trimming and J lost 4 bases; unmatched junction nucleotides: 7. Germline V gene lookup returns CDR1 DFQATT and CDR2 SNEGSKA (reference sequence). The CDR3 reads CSANQPGLAGADTQYF. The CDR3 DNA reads TGCAGTGCTAATCAACCGGGACTAGCGGGGGCAGATACGCAGTATTTT.

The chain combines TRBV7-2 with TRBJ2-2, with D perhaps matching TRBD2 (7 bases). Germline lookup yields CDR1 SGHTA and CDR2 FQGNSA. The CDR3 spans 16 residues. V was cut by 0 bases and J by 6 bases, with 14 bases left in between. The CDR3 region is CASSLAQVGGPGELFF. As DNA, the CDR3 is TGTGCCAGCAGCTTAGCCCAAGTGGGGGGGCCCGGGGAGCTGTTTTTT.

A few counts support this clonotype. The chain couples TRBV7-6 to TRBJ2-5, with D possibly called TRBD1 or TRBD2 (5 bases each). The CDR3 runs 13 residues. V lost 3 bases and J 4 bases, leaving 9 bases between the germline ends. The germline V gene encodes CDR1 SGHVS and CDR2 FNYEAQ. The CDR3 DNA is TGTGCCAGCAGCTTCTGGGACCGAGAGACCCAGTACTTC. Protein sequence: CASSFWDRETQYF.

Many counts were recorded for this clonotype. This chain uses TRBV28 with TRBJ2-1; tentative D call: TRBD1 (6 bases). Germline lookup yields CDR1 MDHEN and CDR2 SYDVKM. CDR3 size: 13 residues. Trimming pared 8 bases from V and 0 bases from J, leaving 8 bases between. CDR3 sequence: CASRTDSYNEQFF. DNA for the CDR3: TGTGCCAGCCGGACAGACTCCTACAATGAGCAGTTCTTC.

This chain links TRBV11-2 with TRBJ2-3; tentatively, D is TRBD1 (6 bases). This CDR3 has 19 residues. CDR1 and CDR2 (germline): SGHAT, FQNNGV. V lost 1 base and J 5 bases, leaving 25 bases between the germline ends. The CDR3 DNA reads TGTGCCAGCAGCTTAGGGTACAGGGTCGAGCTGGATTGGGAAGATACGCAGTATTTT. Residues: CASSLGYRVELDWEDTQYF.